This TCR beta chain was recovered during a study of T cells after yellow fever vaccination. Study-wide context: Libraries from low-cell-number fractions were prepared with the SMART-Seq v4 Ultra Low Input RNA kit. Overall study results and limits: Subsequent booster samples again held most clones from primary vaccination (nearly 98% CD4, roughly 91% CD8).

CDR3 length: 16 amino acids. Trimming took 4 bases from V and 8 from J; bases not matched to a gene: 10. This clonotype was detected a few times. Its antigen is not identified. Each CDR3 protein is one row after TCRdb ran MiXCR on the 5' RACE reads. Found here are 500,000 to 650,000 distinct CDR3 sequences, around 17% of them singletons; the top ten hold 15% to 20%. V gene TRBV12-3 or TRBV12-4 combines with J gene TRBJ2-4; 11 positions agree with TRBD2. The sequences come from PBMCs, collected less than 6 days after the first yellow fever vaccination. The source of this sequence is a man aged 18-30 years who received the YFV17D yellow fever vaccine. CDR3 nucleotides: TGTGCCAGCAGTTACAATAGCGGGGGGGCCGGGTACATTCAGTACTTC. It codes for CASSYNSGGAGYIQYF.